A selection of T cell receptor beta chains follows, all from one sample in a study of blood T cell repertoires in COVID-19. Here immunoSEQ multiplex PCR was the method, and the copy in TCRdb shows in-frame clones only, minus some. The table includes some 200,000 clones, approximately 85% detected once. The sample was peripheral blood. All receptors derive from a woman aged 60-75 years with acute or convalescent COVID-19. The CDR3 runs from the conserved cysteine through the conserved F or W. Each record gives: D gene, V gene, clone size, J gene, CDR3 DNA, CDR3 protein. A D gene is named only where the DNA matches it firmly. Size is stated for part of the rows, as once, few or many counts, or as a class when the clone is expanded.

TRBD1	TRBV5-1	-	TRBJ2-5	TGCGCCAGCAGCACAAATGACAGGGTTAAAGAGACCCAGTACTTC	CASSTNDRVKETQYF
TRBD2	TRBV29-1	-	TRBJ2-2	TGCAGCGGGCTAGCGGGAGGGCCTGGAGGCGGGGAGCTGTTTTTT	CSGLAGGPGGGELFF
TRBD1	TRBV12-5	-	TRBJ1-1	TGTGCTAGTGGTTTCTCCGCAGGGGGCATCACTGAAGCTTTCTTT	CASGFSAGGITEAFF
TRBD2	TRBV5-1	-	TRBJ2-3	TGCGCCAGCAGCGGAGGACTAGCGGGTAGCACAGATACGCAGTATTTT	CASSGGLAGSTDTQYF
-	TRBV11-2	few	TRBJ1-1	TGTGCCAGCAGCTTTGGCGGACAGACTGAAGCTTTCTTT	CASSFGGQTEAFF
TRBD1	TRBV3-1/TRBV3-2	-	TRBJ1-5	TGTGCCAGCAGCCAAGGAGGGACAGGAAATCAGCCCCAGCATTTT	CASSQGGTGNQPQHF
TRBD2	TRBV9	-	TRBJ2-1	TGTGCCAGCAGCGTGGGAGCGGGAGTCAACAATGAGCAGTTCTTC	CASSVGAGVNNEQFF
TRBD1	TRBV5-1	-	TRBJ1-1	TGCGCCAGCAGGGGAACAGGGGGCACGAACACTGAAGCTTTCTTT	CASRGTGGTNTEAFF
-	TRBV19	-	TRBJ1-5	TGTGCCAGTAGTGCACAGAACAGGCGTAATCAGCCCCAGCATTTT	CASSAQNRRNQPQHF
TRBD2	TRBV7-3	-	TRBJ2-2	TGTGCCAGCAGCTTAAGGACGGGAGGGCCGGCCGGGGAGCTGTTTTTT	CASSLRTGGPAGELFF
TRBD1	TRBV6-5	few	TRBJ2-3	TGTGCCAGCAGTTGGGACAGGCTCACAGATACGCAGTATTTT	CASSWDRLTDTQYF
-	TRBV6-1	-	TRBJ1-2	TGTGCCAGCAGTGACGGGGCAGGGGTTGGCTACACCTTC	CASSDGAGVGYTF
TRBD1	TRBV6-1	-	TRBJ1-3	TGTGCCAGCAGTGAATTCAGCTCCGGGACAGGGGTTTCTGGAAACACCATATATTTT	CASSEFSSGTGVSGNTIYF
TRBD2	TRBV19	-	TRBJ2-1	TGTGCCAGTAGTCTGTGGACTAGCGGGAACGATGAGCAGTTCTTC	CASSLWTSGNDEQFF
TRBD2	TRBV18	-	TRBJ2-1	TGTGCCAGCTCACCCAGGGCTAGCGGGAACAATGAGCAGTTCTTC	CASSPRASGNNEQFF
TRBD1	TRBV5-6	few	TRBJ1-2	TGTGCCAGCAGCTACCCCGGGACAGACTATGGCTACACCTTC	CASSYPGTDYGYTF
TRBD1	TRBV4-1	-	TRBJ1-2	TGCGCCAGCAGCCCCCGGGACAGCTCTAACTATGGCTACACCTTC	CASSPRDSSNYGYTF
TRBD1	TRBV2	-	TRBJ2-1	TGTGCCAGCACGTTAGGGACAGGGGAGTTCTTC	CASTLGTGEFF
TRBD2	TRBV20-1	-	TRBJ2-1	TGCAGTGCTAGTCGCACCGGGACTACGAATGAGCAGTTCTTC	CSASRTGTTNEQFF
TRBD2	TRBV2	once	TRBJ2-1	TGTGCCAGCACTATGGGACTAGCCCCTTACAATGAGCAGTTCTTC	CASTMGLAPYNEQFF
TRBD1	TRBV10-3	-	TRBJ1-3	TGTGCCTCTACAGGGGGTTACTCTGGAAACACCATATATTTT	CASTGGYSGNTIYF
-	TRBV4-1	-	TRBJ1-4	TGCGCCAGCAGCCAAGAGCTGAGGAAGGAAAAACTGTTTTTT	CASSQELRKEKLFF
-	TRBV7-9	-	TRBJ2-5	TGTGCCAGCAGCTCAATTCTCGGGGGCCAAGAGACCCAGTACTTC	CASSSILGGQETQYF
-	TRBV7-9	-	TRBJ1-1	TGTGCCAGCAGCTACGGGAATCGAGACACTGAAGCTTTCTTT	CASSYGNRDTEAFF